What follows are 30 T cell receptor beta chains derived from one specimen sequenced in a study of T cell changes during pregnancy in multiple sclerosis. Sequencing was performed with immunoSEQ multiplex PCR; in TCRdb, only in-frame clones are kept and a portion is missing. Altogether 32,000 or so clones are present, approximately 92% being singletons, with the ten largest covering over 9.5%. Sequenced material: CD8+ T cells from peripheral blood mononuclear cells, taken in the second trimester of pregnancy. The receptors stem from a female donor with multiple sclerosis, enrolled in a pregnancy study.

The CDR3 region has the DNA TGTGCCAGCAGTCCAGGGGAAACCTACGAGCAGTACTTC. It codes for CASSPGETYEQYF. The V and J genes are TRBV7-6 and TRBJ2-7; possibly TRBD1 for D (6 bases). Germline V gene sequence: CDR1 SGHVS, CDR2 FNYEAQ. CDR3 length: 13 amino acids. Deletions cut 6 bases from V and 2 bases from J, with 11 bases between.

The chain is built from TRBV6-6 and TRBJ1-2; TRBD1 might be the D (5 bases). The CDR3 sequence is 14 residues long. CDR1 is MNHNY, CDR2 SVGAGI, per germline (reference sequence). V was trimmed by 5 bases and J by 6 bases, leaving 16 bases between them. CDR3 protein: CASSPTGTGNGYTF. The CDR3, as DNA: TGTGCCAGCAGTCCTACAGGAACGGGTAATGGCTACACCTTC.

The CDR3 reads CASRFRQGRTGELFF. The CDR3 DNA follows: TGTGCCAGCAGATTCCGACAGGGGAGGACCGGGGAGCTGTTTTTT. The rearrangement links TRBV6-5 to TRBJ2-2; 8 bases align to TRBD1. The length of the CDR3 is 15 residues. After removal of 6 bases from V and 5 bases from J, the junction contained 8 bases not matched to a gene. CDR1 is MNHEY and CDR2 is SVGAGI in the germline V gene.

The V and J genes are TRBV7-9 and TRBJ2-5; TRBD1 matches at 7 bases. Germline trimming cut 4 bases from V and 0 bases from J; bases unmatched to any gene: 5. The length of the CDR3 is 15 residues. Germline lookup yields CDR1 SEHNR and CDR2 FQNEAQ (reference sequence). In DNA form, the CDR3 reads TGTGCCAGCAGCTCGGGACAGCGGTACCAAGAGACCCAGTACTTC. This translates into CASSSGQRYQETQYF.

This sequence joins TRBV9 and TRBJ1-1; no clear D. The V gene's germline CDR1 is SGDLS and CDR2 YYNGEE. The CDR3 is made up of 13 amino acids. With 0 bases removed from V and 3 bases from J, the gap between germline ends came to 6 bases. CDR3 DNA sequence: TGTGCCAGCAGCGTAGGAGGGCACACTGAAGCTTTCTTT. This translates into CASSVGGHTEAFF.

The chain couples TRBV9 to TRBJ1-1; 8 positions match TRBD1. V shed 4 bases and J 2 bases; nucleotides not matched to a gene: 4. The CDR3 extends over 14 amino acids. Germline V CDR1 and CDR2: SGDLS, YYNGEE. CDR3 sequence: CASSRSGGNTEAFF. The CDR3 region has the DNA TGTGCCAGCAGCCGATCAGGGGGCAACACTGAAGCTTTCTTT.

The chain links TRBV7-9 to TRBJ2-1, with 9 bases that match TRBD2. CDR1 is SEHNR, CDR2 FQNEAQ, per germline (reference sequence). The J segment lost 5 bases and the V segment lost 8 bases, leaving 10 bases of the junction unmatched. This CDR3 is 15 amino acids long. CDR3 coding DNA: TGTGCCAGCCACTTAAAGATAGCGGGGGACAATGAGCAGTTCTTC. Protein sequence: CASHLKIAGDNEQFF.

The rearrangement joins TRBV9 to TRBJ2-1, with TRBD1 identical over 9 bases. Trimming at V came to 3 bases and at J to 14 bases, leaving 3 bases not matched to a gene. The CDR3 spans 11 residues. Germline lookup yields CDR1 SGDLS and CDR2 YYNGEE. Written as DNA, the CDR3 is TGTGCCAGCAGCGCGGGACAGGGAAAGTTCTTC. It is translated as CASSAGQGKFF.

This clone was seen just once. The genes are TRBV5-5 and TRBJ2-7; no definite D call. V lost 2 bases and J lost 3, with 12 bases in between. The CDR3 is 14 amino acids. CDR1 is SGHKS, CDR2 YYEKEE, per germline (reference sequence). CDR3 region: CASSLSQAYYEQYF. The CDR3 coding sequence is TGTGCCAGCAGCTTAAGCCAGGCGTACTACGAGCAGTACTTC.

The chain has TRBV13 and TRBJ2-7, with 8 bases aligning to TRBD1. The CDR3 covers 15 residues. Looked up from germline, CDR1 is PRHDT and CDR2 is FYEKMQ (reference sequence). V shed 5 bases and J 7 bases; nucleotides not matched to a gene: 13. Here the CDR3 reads CASSLVGQGIPEQYF. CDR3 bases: TGTGCCAGCAGCCTAGTTGGACAGGGTATCCCTGAGCAGTACTTC.

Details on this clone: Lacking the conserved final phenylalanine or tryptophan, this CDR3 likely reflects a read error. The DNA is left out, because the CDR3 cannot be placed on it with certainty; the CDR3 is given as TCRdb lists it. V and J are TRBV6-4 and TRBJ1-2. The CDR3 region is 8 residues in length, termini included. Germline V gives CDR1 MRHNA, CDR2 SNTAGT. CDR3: CASSRPRE.

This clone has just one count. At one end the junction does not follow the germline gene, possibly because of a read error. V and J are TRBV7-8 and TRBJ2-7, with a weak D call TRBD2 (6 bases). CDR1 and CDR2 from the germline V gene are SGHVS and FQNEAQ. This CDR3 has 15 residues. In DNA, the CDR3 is TGTGCCAGCAGCCGAAACCCGGGACTCCTACCCGAGGAGTACTTC. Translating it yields CASSRNPGLLPEEYF. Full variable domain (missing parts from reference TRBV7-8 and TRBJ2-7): GAGVSQSPRYKVAKRGQDVALRCDPISGHVSLFWYQQALGQGPEFLTYFQNEAQLDKSGLPSDRFFAERPEGSVSTLKIQRTQQEDSAVYLCASSRNPGLLPEEYFGPGTRLTVT.

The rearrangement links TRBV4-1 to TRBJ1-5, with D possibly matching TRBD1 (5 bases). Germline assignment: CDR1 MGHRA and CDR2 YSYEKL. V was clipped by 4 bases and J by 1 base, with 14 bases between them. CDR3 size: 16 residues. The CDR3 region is CASSLTPGGSNQPQHF. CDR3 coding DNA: TGCGCCAGCAGCCTAACGCCGGGGGGAAGCAATCAGCCCCAGCATTTT.

Here the CDR3 reads CASTGQENTIYF. The CDR3 coding sequence is TGTGCCAGCACGGGACAGGAAAACACCATATATTTT. The gene calls are TRBV2 and TRBJ1-3; 8 nucleotides agree with TRBD1. CDR3 size: 12 residues. Germline V gene lookup returns CDR1 SNHLY and CDR2 FYNNEI. The V segment lost 7 bases and the J segment 6 bases; nucleotides outside the gene matches: 2. Full variable domain (missing parts from reference TRBV2 and TRBJ1-3): EPEVTQTPSHQVTQMGQEVILRCVPISNHLYFYWYRQILGQKVEFLVSFYNNEISEKSEIFDDQFSVERPDGSNFTLKIRSTKLEDSAMYFCASTGQENTIYFGEGSWLTVV.

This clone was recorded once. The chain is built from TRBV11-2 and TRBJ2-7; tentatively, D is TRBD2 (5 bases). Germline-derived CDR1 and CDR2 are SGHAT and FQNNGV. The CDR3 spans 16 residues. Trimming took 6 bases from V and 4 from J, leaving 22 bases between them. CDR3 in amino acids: CASSRSVPSGRYEQYF. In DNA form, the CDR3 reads TGTGCCAGCAGTCGCTCAGTCCCCAGCGGTCGTTACGAGCAGTACTTC. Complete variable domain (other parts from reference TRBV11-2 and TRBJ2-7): EAGVAQSPRYKIIEKRQSVAFWCNPISGHATLYWYQQILGQGPKLLIQFQNNGVVDDSQLPKDRFSAERLKGVDSTLKIQPAKLEDSAVYLCASSRSVPSGRYEQYFGPGTRLTVT.

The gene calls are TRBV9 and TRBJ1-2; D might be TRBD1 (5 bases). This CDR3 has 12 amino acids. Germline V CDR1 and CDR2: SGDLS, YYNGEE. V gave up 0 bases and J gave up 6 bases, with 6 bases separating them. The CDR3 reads CASSVEGNGYTF. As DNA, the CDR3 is TGTGCCAGCAGCGTAGAGGGGAATGGCTACACCTTC.

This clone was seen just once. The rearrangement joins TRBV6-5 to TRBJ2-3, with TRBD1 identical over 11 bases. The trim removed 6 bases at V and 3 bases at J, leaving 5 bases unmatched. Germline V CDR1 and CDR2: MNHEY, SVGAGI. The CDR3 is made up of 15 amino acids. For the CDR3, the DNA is TGTGCCAGCAGCCCCGGGACAGGGGGGACAGATACGCAGTATTTT. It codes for CASSPGTGGTDTQYF.

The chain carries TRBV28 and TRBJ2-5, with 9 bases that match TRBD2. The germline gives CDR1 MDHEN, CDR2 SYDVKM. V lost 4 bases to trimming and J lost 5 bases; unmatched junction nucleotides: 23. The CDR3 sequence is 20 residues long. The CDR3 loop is CASSYNLLELAGMRRETQYF. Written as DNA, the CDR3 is TGTGCCAGCAGTTACAACCTCCTCGAGCTAGCGGGAATGAGGCGGGAGACCCAGTACTTC.

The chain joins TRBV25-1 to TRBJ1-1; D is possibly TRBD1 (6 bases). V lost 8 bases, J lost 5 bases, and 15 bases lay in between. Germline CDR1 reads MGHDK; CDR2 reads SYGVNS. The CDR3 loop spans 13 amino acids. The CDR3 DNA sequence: TGTGCCAGCCGCGCAGGGGAGGGTACTGAAGCTTTCTTT. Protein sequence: CASRAGEGTEAFF.

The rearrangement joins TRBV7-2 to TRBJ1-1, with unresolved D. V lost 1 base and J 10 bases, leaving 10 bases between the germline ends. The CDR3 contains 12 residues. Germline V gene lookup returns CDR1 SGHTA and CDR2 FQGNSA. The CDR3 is CASSLGLSGAFF. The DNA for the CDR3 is TGTGCCAGCAGCTTAGGGCTCTCAGGAGCTTTCTTT.

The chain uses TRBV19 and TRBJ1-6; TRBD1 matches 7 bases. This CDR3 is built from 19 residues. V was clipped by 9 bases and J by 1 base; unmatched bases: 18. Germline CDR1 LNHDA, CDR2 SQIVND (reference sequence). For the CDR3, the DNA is TGTGCCAGGCGACAGGGACCTGGACATGTACGGTCCTATAATTCACCCCTCCACTTT. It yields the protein CARRQGPGHVRSYNSPLHF.

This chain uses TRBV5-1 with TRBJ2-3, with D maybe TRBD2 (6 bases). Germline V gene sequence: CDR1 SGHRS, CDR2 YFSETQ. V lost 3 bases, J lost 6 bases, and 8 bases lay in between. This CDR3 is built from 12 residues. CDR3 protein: CASSSRGDTQYF. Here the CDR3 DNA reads TGCGCCAGCAGCTCCCGGGGGGATACGCAGTATTTT. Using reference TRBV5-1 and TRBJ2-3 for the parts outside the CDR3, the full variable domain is KAGVTQTPRYLIKTRGQQVTLSCSPISGHRSVSWYQQTPGQGLQFLFEYFSETQRNKGNFPGRFSGRQFSNSRSEMNVSTLELGDSALYLCASSSRGDTQYFGPGTRLTVL.

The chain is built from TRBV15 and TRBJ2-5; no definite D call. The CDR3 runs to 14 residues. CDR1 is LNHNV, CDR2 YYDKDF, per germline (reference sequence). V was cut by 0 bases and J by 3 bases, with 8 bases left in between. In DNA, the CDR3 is TGTGCCACCAGCAGAGATCATAGAAAAGAGACCCAGTACTTC. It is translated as CATSRDHRKETQYF.

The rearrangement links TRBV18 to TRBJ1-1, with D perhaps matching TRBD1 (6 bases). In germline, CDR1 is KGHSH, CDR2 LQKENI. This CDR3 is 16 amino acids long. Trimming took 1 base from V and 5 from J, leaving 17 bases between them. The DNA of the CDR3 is TGTGCCAGCTCACCACAACGATTGGGGGCCCGTACTGAAGCTTTCTTT. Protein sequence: CASSPQRLGARTEAFF. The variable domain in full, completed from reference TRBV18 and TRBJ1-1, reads NAGVMQNPRHLVRRRGQEARLRCSPMKGHSHVYWYRQLPEEGLKFMVYLQKENIIDESGMPKERFSAEFPKEGPSILRIQQVVRGDSAAYFCASSPQRLGARTEAFFGQGTRLTVV.

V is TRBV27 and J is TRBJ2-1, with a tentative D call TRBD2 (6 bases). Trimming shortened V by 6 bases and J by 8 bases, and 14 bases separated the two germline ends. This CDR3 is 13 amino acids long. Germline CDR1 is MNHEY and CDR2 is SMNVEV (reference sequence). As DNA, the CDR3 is TGTGCCAGCAGCCCGGGGGTTAGCGATGAGCAGTTCTTC. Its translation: CASSPGVSDEQFF.

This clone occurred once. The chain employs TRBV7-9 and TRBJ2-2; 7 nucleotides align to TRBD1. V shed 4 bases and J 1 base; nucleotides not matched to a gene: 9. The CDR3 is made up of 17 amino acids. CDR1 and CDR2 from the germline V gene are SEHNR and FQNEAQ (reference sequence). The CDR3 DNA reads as TGTGCCAGCAGCTCCCAAGGACAGGACTTGAACACCGGGGAGCTGTTTTTT. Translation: CASSSQGQDLNTGELFF.

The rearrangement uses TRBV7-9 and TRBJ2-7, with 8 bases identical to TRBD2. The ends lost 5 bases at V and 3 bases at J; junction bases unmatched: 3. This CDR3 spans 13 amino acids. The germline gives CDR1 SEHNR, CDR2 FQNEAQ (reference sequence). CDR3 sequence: CASSGSGIYEQYF. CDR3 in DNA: TGTGCCAGCAGCGGTAGCGGGATCTACGAGCAGTACTTC. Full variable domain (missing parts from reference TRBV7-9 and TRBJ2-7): DTGVSQNPRHKITKRGQNVTFRCDPISEHNRLYWYRQTLGQGPEFLTYFQNEAQLEKSRLLSDRFSAERPKGSFSTLEIQRTEQGDSAMYLCASSGSGIYEQYFGPGTRLTVT.

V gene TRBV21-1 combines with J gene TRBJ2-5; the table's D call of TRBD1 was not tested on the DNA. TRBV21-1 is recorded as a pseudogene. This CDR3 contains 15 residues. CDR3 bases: TGTGCCAGCAAAGTCTTCAGGGGTAGGCAAGAGACCCAGTACTTC. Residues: CASKVFRGRQETQYF.

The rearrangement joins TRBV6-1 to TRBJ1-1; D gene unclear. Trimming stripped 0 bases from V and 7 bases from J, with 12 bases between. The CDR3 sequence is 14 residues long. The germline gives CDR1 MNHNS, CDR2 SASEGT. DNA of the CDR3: TGTGCCAGCAGTGAAGCCCTACTCGTGGTTGAAGCTTTCTTT. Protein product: CASSEALLVVEAFF.

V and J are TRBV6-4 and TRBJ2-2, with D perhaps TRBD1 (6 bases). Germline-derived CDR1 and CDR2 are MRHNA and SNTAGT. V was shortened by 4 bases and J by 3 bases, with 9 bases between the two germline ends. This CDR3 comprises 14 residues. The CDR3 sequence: CASSGAGDTGELFF. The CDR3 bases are TGTGCCAGCAGTGGCGCAGGGGACACCGGGGAGCTGTTTTTT.